This T cell receptor beta chain was found in a study of blood T cell repertoires in COVID-19. Across the whole study: Both acute and convalescent COVID-19 samples were obtained from the United States, Italy and Spain. PBMCs, B-cell-depleted T cells, or T cells were the source of the cDNA or gDNA that made up the material.

In the authors' methods: How many nucleated cells were present was estimated from reference gene primer amplification. Here immunoSEQ multiplex PCR was the method, and the copy in TCRdb shows in-frame clones only, minus some. Clone size and V and J calls were adopted from that table, with D and trimming inferred from the DNA. The data show about 140,000 clones, under 80% seen once. Losses at the gene ends were 6 bases for V and 2 bases for J; bases not matched to a gene: 7. Per the germline V gene, CDR1 is SGHNT and CDR2 is YENEEA. CDR3 length: 15 amino acids. The source material was peripheral blood. The receptor's source is a man in his 60s with acute or convalescent COVID-19. V gene TRBV11-3 combines with J gene TRBJ2-1; TRBD1 aligns across 7 bases. The chain's CDR3 is CASSFGQGAYNEQFF. CDR3 bases: TGTGCCAGCAGTTTCGGGCAGGGGGCCTACAATGAGCAGTTCTTC.